This T cell receptor beta chain appears in the sequencing data of a study of T-cell reconstitution after alpha-beta-depleted transplantation in children (dated by TCRdb to the mid-2010s). About the investigation overall: T-cell immune reconstitution after TCRalphabeta/CD19-depleted allogeneic hematopoietic cell transplantation in children was quantitatively tracked in the study by means of TCR repertoire profiling. Overall results and qualifications from the work: About two months after transplant, the apparently early recovery of alphabetaT-cell counts reportedly depended on just several hundred clones that had expanded rapidly and came from non-depleted graft cells. In some patients, high TCRbeta diversity at day 60 was attributed to recipient T cells and intrathymic progenitors that had survived conditioning. Hyperexpanded clone frequencies declined over subsequent months; after one year, T-cell counts and TCRbeta diversity were mostly attributed to newly produced T cells.

Reading the label with the study, this specimen's treatment or condition is: allogeneic hematopoietic cell transplantation with graft depleted of TCRalphabeta T cells and CD19 B cells. TCRalphabeta/CD19-depleted allogeneic hematopoietic cell grafts were given to the transplant recipients, all of whom were children. Library creation used PCR. TCRdb names Illumina HiSeq 2500 as the instrument used. To normalize quantification of the TCRbeta repertoire, the TCR libraries were built with molecular barcoding that relied on unique molecular identifiers. TCRdb reanalyzed the raw reads on its own, using fastp at Q25 for trimming and MiXCR for clone calling, and kept in-frame beta chains. Rows matching on CDR3 protein sequence are summarized as one entry with the most common DNA and genes. This sample gives about 590,000 distinct CDR3 sequences in total; around 13% of them show up just once. The top ten clonotypes cover about 2.2% of the sample.

A word on this clonotype: Its recognized antigen is unknown. Base-call qualities are not available, and no considerably larger clone is one nucleotide away.

The source was PBMCs, mostly from graft donor cells, collected 360 days after TCRalphabeta/CD19-depleted stem cell transplant. The TCR sequence derives from a male patient between 10 and 17 years old who had a stem cell transplant for acute myeloid leukemia, so the T cells may come from the graft donor.

The DNA is TGTGCCATCAGTGAGGCGCCCGAGACCCAGTACTTC. This codes for CAISEAPETQYF. This chain joins TRBV10-3 to TRBJ2-5; the D gene is not confidently resolved. The CDR3, cysteine through phenylalanine, is 12 amino acids long. Only the CDR3 DNA is retained, 36 bases long and in frame from the first base. V loses 2 bases of germline sequence and J loses 5 bases, and the interval between the two ends is 6 bases. CDR1 and CDR2 are read off the germline V gene as ENHRY and SYGVKD.